These 14 T cell receptor beta chains share one sample of origin, sequenced in a study of shared clonotypes between healthy human individuals. CD45RO negativity and positive selection for CCR7 defined naive CD8 cells, a population that excluded terminally differentiated effector memory CD45RA+ cells. Clones were sequenced by immunoSEQ multiplex PCR, and TCRdb holds only the in-frame ones, with some missing. The sample yields over 2,000,000 clones, just under 95% seen once. Material: naive CD8+ T cells from PBMCs. Receptors originate from a man aged 18 to 29 in good health. Some clones in this sample may be carry-over from other donors' samples.

The CDR3 spells CASSPRMPGSYNEQFF. The CDR3 region has the DNA TGTGCCAGCAGCCCCCGAATGCCGGGATCCTACAATGAGCAGTTCTTC. The chain links TRBV14 to TRBJ2-1, with a tentative D call TRBD2 (5 bases). The germline V gene has CDR1 SGHDN and CDR2 FVKESK. V lost 4 bases, J lost 1 base, and 14 bases lay in between. CDR3 length: 16 amino acids.

The chain uses TRBV27 and TRBJ2-1; TRBD2 agrees at 7 bases. CDR3 length: 14 residues. Germline-derived CDR1 and CDR2 are MNHEY and SMNVEV (reference sequence). The trim removed 3 bases at V and 6 bases at J, leaving 5 bases unmatched. The chain's CDR3 is CASSLKREGNEQFF. The CDR3 DNA follows: TGTGCCAGCAGTTTGAAAAGGGAGGGCAATGAGCAGTTCTTC.

The chain recombines TRBV7-9 with TRBJ1-2; TRBD1 is a possible D gene (5 bases). The CDR3 sequence is 13 residues long. In germline, CDR1 is SEHNR, CDR2 FQNEAQ (reference sequence). Trimming removed 5 bases from V and 6 bases from J, with 13 bases in between. The CDR3 DNA sequence: TGTGCCAGCAGCCCGGGACGTCCCAATGGCTACACCTTC. Protein product: CASSPGRPNGYTF.

Points on this clone: The same CDR3 arises from other DNA sequences in this sample as well. The chain uses TRBV9 and TRBJ2-1; D unresolved. The CDR3 extends over 16 amino acids. Per the germline V gene, CDR1 is SGDLS and CDR2 is YYNGEE. V was trimmed by 0 bases and J by 0 bases, leaving 10 bases between them. The chain's CDR3 is CASSVGGKSSYNEQFF. In DNA form, the CDR3 reads TGTGCCAGCAGCGTAGGTGGGAAAAGCTCCTACAATGAGCAGTTCTTC.

The CDR3 sequence: CASSLWTGKVIQETQYF. The CDR3 DNA follows: TGTGCCAGCAGTTTATGGACAGGGAAAGTAATCCAAGAGACCCAGTACTTC. The chain links TRBV27 to TRBJ2-5; 8 nucleotides match TRBD1. Trimming removed 1 base from V and 1 base from J; junction bases left unmatched: 8. CDR1 is MNHEY, CDR2 SMNVEV, per germline (reference sequence). The CDR3 has 17 amino acids.

The chain carries TRBV9 and TRBJ2-1; 8 positions match TRBD2. CDR1 is SGDLS and CDR2 is YYNGEE in the germline V gene. This CDR3 is 14 amino acids long. Unmatched junction bases numbered 3, after V lost 1 base and J lost 6 bases. This CDR3 is CASSVTGGSNEQFF. The CDR3 DNA reads TGTGCCAGCAGCGTAACGGGAGGGAGCAATGAGCAGTTCTTC.

This chain uses TRBV7-9 with TRBJ1-2, with no clear D. Germline assignment: CDR1 SEHNR and CDR2 FQNEAQ (reference sequence). The CDR3 consists of 15 residues. Trimming shortened V by 1 base and J by 2 bases, and 11 bases separated the two germline ends. The CDR3 loop is CASSLGFDNNYGYTF. The DNA of the CDR3 is TGTGCCAGCAGCTTAGGCTTCGACAACAACTATGGCTACACCTTC.

The chain links TRBV10-3 to TRBJ2-1, with TRBD2 matching over 12 bases. The CDR3 sequence is 15 residues long. V trimming: 3 bases; J trimming: 6 bases; junction bases outside the gene matches: 3. Germline V gene lookup returns CDR1 ENHRY and CDR2 SYGVKD. The CDR3 here is CAISDTSGRPNEQFF. CDR3 sequence (DNA): TGTGCCATCAGTGACACTAGCGGGAGGCCCAATGAGCAGTTCTTC.

The chain combines TRBV28 with TRBJ1-2; no clear D gene. The CDR3 contains 15 residues. V lost 1 base and J lost 2, with 11 bases in between. Germline-derived CDR1 and CDR2 are MDHEN and SYDVKM. The CDR3 protein is CASSLLTQGNYGYTF. The CDR3 coding sequence is TGTGCCAGCAGTTTATTGACACAAGGCAACTATGGCTACACCTTC.

V usage is TRBV4-3 and J usage is TRBJ1-5, with D hard to call. Germline lookup yields CDR1 LGHNA and CDR2 YSLEER. The CDR3 is 15 residues long. V was trimmed by 3 bases and J by 0 bases, leaving 9 bases between them. CDR3: CASSQDYYSNQPQHF. The CDR3 region has the DNA TGCGCCAGCAGCCAGGATTATTATAGCAATCAGCCCCAGCATTTT.

Points on this clone: Other DNA sequences in the same sample also yield this CDR3. The genes are TRBV7-9 and TRBJ1-2; D is perhaps TRBD1 (5 bases). Germline values: CDR1 SEHNR, CDR2 FQNEAQ (reference sequence). With 3 bases removed from V and 6 bases from J, the gap between germline ends came to 8 bases. CDR3 length: 12 residues. In nucleotides, the CDR3 is TGTGCCAGCAGCTTTGGGACGGATGGCTACACCTTC. Protein: CASSFGTDGYTF.

A few counts support this clone. The sample carries other DNA sequences with the same CDR3. The chain uses TRBV7-3 and TRBJ2-7; 9 positions agree with TRBD1. J lost 3 bases, V lost 5 bases, and 2 bases had no gene match. Germline CDR1 is SGHTA and CDR2 is FQGTGA. This CDR3 is 13 amino acids long. The CDR3 region is CASSPGQGYEQYF. The CDR3 nucleotides are TGTGCCAGCAGCCCGGGACAGGGCTACGAGCAGTACTTC.

Remarks on this clone: The conserved final phenylalanine or tryptophan is absent from the CDR3, which likely points to a read error. The limits of the CDR3 on the DNA are not certain, so only TCRdb's listed CDR3 is given. The gene calls are TRBV6-1 and TRBJ1-4. Germline CDR1 reads MNHNS; CDR2 reads SASEGT. With termini counted, the CDR3 has 12 amino acids. Here the CDR3 reads CASSEVRRGTLR.

V gene TRBV7-3 combines with J gene TRBJ1-5; D possibly corresponds to TRBD1 (5 bases). From germline, CDR1 is SGHTA and CDR2 FQGTGA. The V gene lost 1 base and the J gene lost 2 bases, with 9 bases spanning the gap. CDR3 length: 15 amino acids. The CDR3: CASSLMGEGNQPQHF. In DNA, the CDR3 is TGTGCCAGCAGCTTAATGGGGGAGGGCAATCAGCCCCAGCATTTT.